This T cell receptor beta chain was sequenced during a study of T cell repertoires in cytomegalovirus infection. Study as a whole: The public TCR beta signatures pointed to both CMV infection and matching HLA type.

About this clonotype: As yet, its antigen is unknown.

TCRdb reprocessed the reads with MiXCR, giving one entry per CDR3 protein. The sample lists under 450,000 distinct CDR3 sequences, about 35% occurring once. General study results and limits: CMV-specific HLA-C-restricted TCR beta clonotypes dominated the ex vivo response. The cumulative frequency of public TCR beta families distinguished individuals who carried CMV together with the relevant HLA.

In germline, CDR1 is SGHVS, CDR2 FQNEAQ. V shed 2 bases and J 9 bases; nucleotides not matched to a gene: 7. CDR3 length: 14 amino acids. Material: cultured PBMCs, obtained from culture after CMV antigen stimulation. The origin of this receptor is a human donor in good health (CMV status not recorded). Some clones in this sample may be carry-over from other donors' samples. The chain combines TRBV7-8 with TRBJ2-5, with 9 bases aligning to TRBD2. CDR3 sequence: CASSLRLAARAQYF. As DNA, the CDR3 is TGTGCCAGCAGCTTACGACTAGCGGCTCGGGCCCAGTACTTC.